This is a list of T cell receptor beta chains from one sample in a study of beta chain features in type 1 diabetes. The repertoire was sequenced with immunoSEQ multiplex PCR; TCRdb's copy has only in-frame clones and lacks some. The sample lists 300,000 to 450,000 clones; over 8.5% were seen once. What was sequenced was central memory CD4+ T cells from blood. The receptors derive from a man younger than 45 with type 1 diabetes. Both conserved end residues are part of each CDR3. D genes are given only for firm matches. A row's size may be missing; if present it is once, few, many or a size class.

clone_size j_call v_call d_call cdr3_nt cdr3_aa
- TRBJ2-7 TRBV27 TRBD1 TGTGCCAGCAGGGACAGGGGCGAGCAGTACTTC CASRDRGEQYF
few TRBJ2-5 TRBV25-1 TRBD1 TGTGCCAGCAGAGCGAAGGACAGGGTTTTCCAAGAGACCCAGTACTTC CASRAKDRVFQETQYF
- TRBJ2-1 TRBV29-1 - TGCAGCGTTGCTTTTTATGGAGGGGGTCAATGGGAGCAGTTCTTC CSVAFYGGGQWEQFF
few TRBJ2-2 TRBV19 TRBD1 TGTGCCACTATAGACAGGGGGCAAAGGGCCACCGGGGAGCTGTTTTTT CATIDRGQRATGELFF
- TRBJ2-7 TRBV2 - TGTGCCAGCAGTGCGGATAACCCGGTAGCGACAGACTACTACGAGCAGTACTTC CASSADNPVATDYYEQYF
many TRBJ2-7 TRBV7-2 TRBD2 TGTGCCAGCAGTCTAGCGGGAGAGCGCGAGCAGTACTTC CASSLAGEREQYF
many TRBJ2-1 TRBV2 - TGTGCCAGCAGTGATCGGCGGGACAATGAGCAGTTCTTC CASSDRRDNEQFF
few TRBJ2-7 TRBV29-1 - TGCAGCGTTAGGTCCCCAAATTACGACGAGCAGTACTTC CSVRSPNYDEQYF
many TRBJ1-5 TRBV7-8 - TGTGCCAGCGTACCTACCCCGAATCAGCCCCAGCATTTT CASVPTPNQPQHF
few TRBJ1-6 TRBV7-2 TRBD1 TGTGCCAGCAGCTCCCAGGGGACAGCAGGTTCACCCCTCCACTTT CASSSQGTAGSPLHF
many TRBJ1-1 TRBV18 TRBD1 TGTGCCAGCTCACGAACAGGGGTTGGGGACACTGAAGCTTTCTTT CASSRTGVGDTEAFF
once TRBJ2-5 TRBV6-5 - TGTGCCAGCAGTTACCGACGAGACCAGTCGGGAGAGACCCAGTACTTC CASSYRRDQSGETQYF
- TRBJ2-5 TRBV7-8 TRBD2 TGTGCCAGCAGCCCGGGACTAGTCGGGGAGACCCAGTACTTC CASSPGLVGETQYF
- TRBJ2-1 TRBV28 TRBD2 TGTGCCAGCAGTTGGTACACTAGCGGGCCCAATGAGCAGTTCTTC CASSWYTSGPNEQFF